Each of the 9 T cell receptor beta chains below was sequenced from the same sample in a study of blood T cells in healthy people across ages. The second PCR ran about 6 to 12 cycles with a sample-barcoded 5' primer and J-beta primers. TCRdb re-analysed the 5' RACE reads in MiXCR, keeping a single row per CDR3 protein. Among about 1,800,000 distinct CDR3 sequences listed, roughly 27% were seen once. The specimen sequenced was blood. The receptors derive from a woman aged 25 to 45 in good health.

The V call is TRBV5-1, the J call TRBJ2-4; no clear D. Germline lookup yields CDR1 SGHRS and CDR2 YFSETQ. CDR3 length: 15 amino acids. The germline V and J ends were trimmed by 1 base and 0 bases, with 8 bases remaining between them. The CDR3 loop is CASSLRTRAKNIQYF. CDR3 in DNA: TGCGCCAGCAGCTTGAGGACCAGAGCCAAAAACATTCAGTACTTC.

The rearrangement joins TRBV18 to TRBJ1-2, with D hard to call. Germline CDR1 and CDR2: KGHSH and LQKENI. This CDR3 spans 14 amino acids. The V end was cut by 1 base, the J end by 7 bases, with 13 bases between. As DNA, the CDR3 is TGTGCCAGCTCACCACGTCCGGAACCCTGTGGCTACACCTTC. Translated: CASSPRPEPCGYTF.

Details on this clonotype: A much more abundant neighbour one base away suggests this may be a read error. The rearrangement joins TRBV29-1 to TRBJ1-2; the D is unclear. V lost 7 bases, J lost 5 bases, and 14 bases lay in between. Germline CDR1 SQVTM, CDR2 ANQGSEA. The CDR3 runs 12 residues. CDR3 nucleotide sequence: TGCAGCGGGCACAGACAAACTTATGGCTACACCTTC. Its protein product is CSGHRQTYGYTF.

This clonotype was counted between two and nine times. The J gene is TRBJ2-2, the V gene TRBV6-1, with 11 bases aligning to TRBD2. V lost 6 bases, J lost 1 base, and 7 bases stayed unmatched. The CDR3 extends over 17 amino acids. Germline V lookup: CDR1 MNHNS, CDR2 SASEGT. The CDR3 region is CASSPIAGGMNTGELFF. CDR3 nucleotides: TGTGCCAGCAGCCCTATAGCGGGAGGGATGAACACCGGGGAGCTGTTTTTT.

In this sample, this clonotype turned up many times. CDR3 amino acids: CASSFRDRGPEQYF. Here the CDR3 DNA reads TGTGCCAGCAGTTTCCGGGACAGGGGTCCCGAGCAGTACTTC. V usage is TRBV3-1 and J usage is TRBJ2-7; 10 nucleotides line up with TRBD1. Per germline, CDR1 LGHDT and CDR2 YNNKEL (reference sequence). Trimming removed 6 bases from V and 6 bases from J; junction bases left unmatched: 8. This CDR3 has 14 amino acids.

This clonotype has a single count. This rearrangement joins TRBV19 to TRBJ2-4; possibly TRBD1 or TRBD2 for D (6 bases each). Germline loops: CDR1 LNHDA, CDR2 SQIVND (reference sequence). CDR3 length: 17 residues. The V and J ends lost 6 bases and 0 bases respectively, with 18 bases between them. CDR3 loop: CASSPEGGPLAKNIQYF. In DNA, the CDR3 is TGTGCCAGTAGCCCCGAGGGGGGCCCTTTAGCCAAAAACATTCAGTACTTC.

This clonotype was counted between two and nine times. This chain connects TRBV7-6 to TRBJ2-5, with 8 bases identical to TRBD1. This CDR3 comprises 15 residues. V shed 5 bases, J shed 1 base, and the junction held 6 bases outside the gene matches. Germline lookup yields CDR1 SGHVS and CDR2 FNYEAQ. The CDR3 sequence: CASSRQTGAQETQYF. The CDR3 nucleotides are TGTGCCAGCAGCCGGCAGACAGGGGCCCAAGAGACCCAGTACTTC.

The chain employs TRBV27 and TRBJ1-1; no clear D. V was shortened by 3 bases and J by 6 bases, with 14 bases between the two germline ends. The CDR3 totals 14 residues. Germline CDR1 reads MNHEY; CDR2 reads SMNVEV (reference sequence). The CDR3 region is CASSFLHGFPEAFF. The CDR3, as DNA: TGTGCCAGCAGTTTCCTACACGGATTCCCTGAAGCTTTCTTT.

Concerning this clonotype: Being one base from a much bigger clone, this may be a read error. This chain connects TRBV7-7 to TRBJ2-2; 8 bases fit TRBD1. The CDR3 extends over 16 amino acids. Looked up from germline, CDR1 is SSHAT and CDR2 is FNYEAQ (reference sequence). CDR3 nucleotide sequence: TGTGCCAGCAGCCCACAGCCCGGACTGGCACAGGGGGAGCCGTTTTTT. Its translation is CASSPQPGLAQGEPFF.